One and the same sample provided the 21 T cell receptor beta chains below, sequenced in a study of blood T cell repertoires in COVID-19 (dated by TCRdb to about 2020). To prepare the library, the immunoSEQ multiplex PCR assay was applied. The clones in this table, taken by TCRdb from immuneACCESS, are in-frame only. Not every clone is retained; where verified, under half of the shortfall comes from an unresolved V gene, and the cause of the rest is unknown. This sample comprises over 250,000 clones, about 87% of them detected only once. Jointly, the top ten make up 8.5% to 10% of the sample. Sequencing was performed on PBMCs or T cells enriched from blood (not recorded which). Receptors originate from a woman aged 18-29 years who had recovered from COVID-19.

The V and J genes are TRBV18 and TRBJ1-2; 8 bases match TRBD1. The ends lost 0 bases at V and 2 bases at J; junction bases unmatched: 2. CDR1 and CDR2 (germline): KGHSH, LQKENI. This CDR3 is 15 amino acids long. The CDR3 region has the DNA TGTGCCAGCTCACCACCGGACAGGGCAAACTATGGCTACACCTTC. As protein: CASSPPDRANYGYTF.

The rearrangement uses TRBV19 and TRBJ2-7; TRBD1 agrees at 7 bases. Germline CDR1 and CDR2: LNHDA and SQIVND (reference sequence). This CDR3 spans 13 amino acids. Trimming took 3 bases from V and 2 from J; bases not matched to a gene: 1. The CDR3 DNA reads as TGTGCCAGTAGTATGGGACAGCCCTACGAGCAGTACTTC. Its translation is CASSMGQPYEQYF.

The chain uses TRBV10-3 and TRBJ2-7; 7 bases are a match to TRBD2. The germline V gene has CDR1 ENHRY and CDR2 SYGVKD. V shed 0 bases and J 1 base; nucleotides not matched to a gene: 21. The CDR3 sequence is 21 residues long. Here the CDR3 DNA reads TGTGCCATCAGTGAGTCGTTCTTCCGAACTAGCGAGAACCGAAATTCCTACGAGCAGTACTTC. Its protein product is CAISESFFRTSENRNSYEQYF.

The rearrangement joins TRBV27 to TRBJ2-7; 8 bases match TRBD2. The trim removed 1 base at V and 4 bases at J, leaving 3 bases unmatched. The CDR3 is 14 amino acids. Per germline, CDR1 MNHEY and CDR2 SMNVEV (reference sequence). The CDR3 DNA reads TGTGCCAGCAGTTTATGGGCTAGCGGGTACGAGCAGTACTTC. It codes for CASSLWASGYEQYF.

A word on this clone: The same CDR3 can be traced to other DNA sequences in this sample. J is TRBJ1-1 and V is TRBV5-1; TRBD1 aligns across 9 bases. Germline V gene data show CDR1 as SGHRS and CDR2 as YFSETQ. The CDR3 totals 14 residues. V trimming: 2 bases; J trimming: 5 bases; junction bases outside the gene matches: 4. CDR3 protein: CASSLGQGWTEAFF. The DNA for the CDR3 is TGCGCCAGCAGCTTAGGACAGGGGTGGACTGAAGCTTTCTTT. The full variable domain, rest sourced from reference TRBV5-1 and TRBJ1-1, is KAGVTQTPRYLIKTRGQQVTLSCSPISGHRSVSWYQQTPGQGLQFLFEYFSETQRNKGNFPGRFSGRQFSNSRSEMNVSTLELGDSALYLCASSLGQGWTEAFFGQGTRLTVV.

Notes on this clone: The same CDR3 can be traced to other DNA sequences in this sample. CDR3 nucleotides: TGTGCCAGCAGCTACGACAGAAACACTGAAGCTTTCTTT. Its translation is CASSYDRNTEAFF. This chain uses TRBV5-4 with TRBJ1-1; D possibly corresponds to TRBD1 (5 bases). The CDR3 has 13 residues. Trimming stripped 3 bases from V and 2 bases from J, with 8 bases between. Germline-derived CDR1 and CDR2 are SGHNT and YYREEE (reference sequence).

The CDR3 reads CASITPGQQETQYF. The DNA of the CDR3 is TGCGCCAGCATTACCCCGGGACAGCAAGAGACCCAGTACTTC. The chain links TRBV23-1 to TRBJ2-5, with 7 bases aligning to TRBD1. TRBV23-1 is noted as an ORF with a role that remains uncertain. This CDR3 is 14 amino acids long. J was trimmed by 2 bases and V by 7 bases; bases with no gene match: 7.

The chain couples TRBV3-1 (or the pseudogene TRBV3-2) to TRBJ1-1; D is ambiguous. Per the germline V gene, CDR1 is LGHDT and CDR2 is YNNKEL (reference sequence). The V end was cut by 2 bases, the J end by 8 bases, with 12 bases between. There are 13 residues in the CDR3. CDR3 protein: CASSQLDGAEAFF. CDR3 DNA sequence: TGTGCCAGCAGCCAACTTGACGGAGCCGAAGCTTTCTTT.

DNA of the CDR3: TGTGCCAGCAGCTTAACAGGCGAATCTGGAAACACCATATATTTT. It is translated as CASSLTGESGNTIYF. The chain joins TRBV7-8 to TRBJ1-3, with a tentative D call TRBD1 (5 bases). There are 15 residues in the CDR3. V gave up 2 bases and J gave up 1 base, with 9 bases separating them. CDR1 SGHVS and CDR2 FQNEAQ come from the germline V gene.

This chain connects TRBV5-4 to TRBJ2-1; perhaps TRBD1 as D (5 bases). The CDR3 runs to 13 residues. Germline assignment: CDR1 SGHNT and CDR2 YYREEE (reference sequence). The V end was cut by 4 bases, the J end by 3 bases, with 8 bases between. The CDR3 loop is CASSTQVYNEQFF. CDR3 sequence (DNA): TGTGCCAGCAGCACACAGGTCTACAATGAGCAGTTCTTC.

J is TRBJ2-6 and V is TRBV5-6; TRBD2 matches 9 bases. V was pared by 0 bases and J by 0 bases, with 7 bases of the junction left unmatched. The CDR3 has 19 residues. Looked up from germline, CDR1 is SGHDT and CDR2 is YYEEEE. DNA of the CDR3: TGTGCCAGCAGCTTGGGTTATAGCGGGAGCTCCTCTGGGGCCAACGTCCTGACTTTC. Its protein product is CASSLGYSGSSSGANVLTF.

V gene TRBV20-1 combines with J gene TRBJ1-1; no clear D gene. The germline gives CDR1 DFQATT, CDR2 SNEGSKA (reference sequence). The CDR3 covers 12 residues. V was clipped by 3 bases and J by 7 bases, with 12 bases between them. Here the CDR3 reads CSASLGDSEAFF. The CDR3 bases are TGCAGTGCTAGTCTTGGTGATAGTGAAGCTTTCTTT.

On this clone itself: The same CDR3 also results from other DNA sequences found in this sample. This rearrangement joins TRBV27 to TRBJ1-5; a weak D match, TRBD1 (6 bases). Trimming left V 2 bases short and J 4 bases short, with 12 bases between. The CDR3 has 15 amino acids. CDR1 MNHEY and CDR2 SMNVEV come from the germline V gene (reference sequence). CDR3 protein: CASSLQGQSNQPQHF. The CDR3 coding sequence is TGTGCCAGCAGTTTACAGGGACAATCAAATCAGCCCCAGCATTTT.

V is TRBV12-5 and J is TRBJ2-7; 7 bases line up with TRBD1. Looked up from germline, CDR1 is LGHNT and CDR2 is FRNRAP. The CDR3 sequence is 17 residues long. V gave up 1 base and J gave up 3 bases; unmatched junction bases: 12. Here the CDR3 reads CASGLAKGTESFYEQYF. DNA of the CDR3: TGTGCTAGTGGTTTGGCGAAAGGGACAGAATCTTTCTACGAGCAGTACTTC.

The J gene is TRBJ2-1, the V gene TRBV7-2; D may be TRBD2 (6 bases). CDR1 is SGHTA and CDR2 is FQGNSA in the germline V gene. The CDR3 totals 14 residues. V lost 5 bases and J 9 bases, leaving 17 bases between the germline ends. The CDR3, as DNA: TGTGCCAGCAGCCCCCGTGGCGGGGATGGTGAGCAGTTCTTC. Protein product: CASSPRGGDGEQFF.

V and J are TRBV10-1 and TRBJ2-5, with TRBD2 matching over 10 bases. CDR3 length: 17 amino acids. Per germline, CDR1 WNHNN and CDR2 SYGVQD (reference sequence). After removal of 5 bases from V and 2 bases from J, the junction contained 11 bases not matched to a gene. The CDR3 here is CASSRDPLAGVQETQYF. CDR3 DNA: TGCGCCAGCAGTAGAGACCCCCTAGCGGGGGTACAAGAGACCCAGTACTTC.

A few counts support this clone. The rearrangement links TRBV9 to TRBJ2-3; 8 nucleotides agree with TRBD2. Germline values: CDR1 SGDLS, CDR2 YYNGEE. The CDR3 is 16 amino acids. Unmatched junction bases numbered 6, after V lost 3 bases and J lost 0 bases. The CDR3 DNA reads as TGTGCCAGCAGCGGAGGAACTAGCGGCAGCACAGATACGCAGTATTTT. Translation: CASSGGTSGSTDTQYF.

This chain links TRBV11-2 with TRBJ1-2; a weak D match, TRBD1 (5 bases). Per germline, CDR1 SGHAT and CDR2 FQNNGV. The CDR3 has 14 amino acids. Trimming removed 1 base from V and 8 bases from J, with 14 bases in between. The DNA of the CDR3 is TGTGCCAGCAGCTTAGGAAAGGGGTTGAGCGGCTACACCTTC. Amino acid sequence: CASSLGKGLSGYTF.

In its sample, this clone was seen once. The V call is TRBV19, the J call TRBJ1-2; D gene unclear. V was cut by 6 bases and J by 4 bases, with 9 bases left in between. Germline-derived CDR1 and CDR2 are LNHDA and SQIVND (reference sequence). CDR3 length: 12 residues. The CDR3 spells CASSGRGYGYTF. CDR3 bases: TGTGCCAGTAGCGGGCGGGGCTATGGCTACACCTTC.

This rearrangement joins TRBV27 to TRBJ1-1; possible D gene TRBD1, 5 bases. Trimming left V 5 bases short and J 4 bases short, with 23 bases between. The CDR3 totals 17 residues. Per germline, CDR1 MNHEY and CDR2 SMNVEV (reference sequence). CDR3 DNA sequence: TGTGCCAGCAGTACATACGGGAGGGGAGGAGGTGCCACTGAAGCTTTCTTT. Its translation is CASSTYGRGGGATEAFF.

This chain joins TRBV7-3 and TRBJ2-2; D call uncertain. The CDR3 runs to 14 residues. The V end was cut by 1 base, the J end by 7 bases, with 10 bases between. The germline V gene has CDR1 SGHTA and CDR2 FQGTGA. CDR3 in amino acids: CASSLRRGDGELFF. For the CDR3, the DNA is TGTGCCAGCAGCTTAAGGCGCGGAGACGGGGAGCTGTTTTTT.